The 2 T cell receptor beta chains below all came from one sample that was sequenced in a study of T cell repertoires in cytomegalovirus infection. TCRdb independently ran MiXCR on the reads; one entry per CDR3 protein. The sample consists of approximately 170,000 distinct CDR3 sequences, approximately 17% of them appearing once. The sample comprised CD8+ T cells from PBMCs. All receptors derive from a human donor in good health (CMV status not recorded). Some clones in this sample may be carry-over from other donors' samples.

This clonotype was seen repeatedly, ten times or more. The gene calls are TRBV7-8 and TRBJ2-7; 8 bases match TRBD2. V was clipped by 3 bases and J by 2 bases; unmatched bases: 6. There are 15 residues in the CDR3. Per the germline V gene, CDR1 is SGHVS and CDR2 is FQNEAQ. The CDR3 DNA is TGTGCCAGCAGCTTTTATAGCGGGACTCCCTACGAGCAGTACTTC. It specifies CASSFYSGTPYEQYF. The full variable domain, completed using reference TRBV7-8 and TRBJ2-7, is GAGVSQSPRYKVAKRGQDVALRCDPISGHVSLFWYQQALGQGPEFLTYFQNEAQLDKSGLPSDRFFAERPEGSVSTLKIQRTQQEDSAVYLCASSFYSGTPYEQYFGPGTRLTVT.

The J gene is TRBJ1-1, the V gene TRBV28; D is unresolved. Trimming pared 2 bases from V and 5 bases from J, leaving 18 bases between. Germline lookup yields CDR1 MDHEN and CDR2 SYDVKM. This CDR3 comprises 16 residues. The CDR3 region has the DNA TGTGCCAGCAGTTTAAAAGACTTAGGGTGGTATACTGAAGCTTTCTTT. Protein: CASSLKDLGWYTEAFF. Full variable domain (missing parts from reference TRBV28 and TRBJ1-1): DVKVTQSSRYLVKRTGEKVFLECVQDMDHENMFWYRQDPGLGLRLIYFSYDVKMKEKGDIPEGYSVSREKKERFSLILESASTNQTSMYLCASSLKDLGWYTEAFFGQGTRLTVV.